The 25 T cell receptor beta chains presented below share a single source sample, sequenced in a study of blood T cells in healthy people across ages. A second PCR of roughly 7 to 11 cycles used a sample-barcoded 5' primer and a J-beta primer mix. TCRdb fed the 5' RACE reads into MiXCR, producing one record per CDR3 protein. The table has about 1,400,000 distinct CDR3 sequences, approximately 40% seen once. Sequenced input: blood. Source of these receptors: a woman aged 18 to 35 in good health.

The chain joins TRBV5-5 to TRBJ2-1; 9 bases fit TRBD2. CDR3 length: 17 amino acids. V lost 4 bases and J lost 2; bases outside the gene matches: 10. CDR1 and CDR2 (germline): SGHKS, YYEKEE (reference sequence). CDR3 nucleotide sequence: TGTGCCAGCAGCCGAACAGTAGCGGGAGAGACCTACAATGAGCAGTTCTTC. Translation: CASSRTVAGETYNEQFF.

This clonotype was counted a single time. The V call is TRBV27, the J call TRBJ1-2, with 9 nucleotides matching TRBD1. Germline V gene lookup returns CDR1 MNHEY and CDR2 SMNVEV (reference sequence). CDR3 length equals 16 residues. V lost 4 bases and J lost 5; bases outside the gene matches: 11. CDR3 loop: CASSSPTGQGGYGYTF. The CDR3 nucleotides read TGTGCCAGCAGTTCCCCAACGGGACAGGGCGGGTATGGCTACACCTTC.

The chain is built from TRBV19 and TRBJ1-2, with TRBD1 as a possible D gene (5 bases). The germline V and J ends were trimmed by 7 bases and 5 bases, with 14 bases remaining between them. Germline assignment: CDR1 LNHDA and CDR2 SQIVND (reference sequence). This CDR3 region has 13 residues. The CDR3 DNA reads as TGTGCCAGTACTGAACAGGCAGGGTATGGCTACACCTTC. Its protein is CASTEQAGYGYTF.

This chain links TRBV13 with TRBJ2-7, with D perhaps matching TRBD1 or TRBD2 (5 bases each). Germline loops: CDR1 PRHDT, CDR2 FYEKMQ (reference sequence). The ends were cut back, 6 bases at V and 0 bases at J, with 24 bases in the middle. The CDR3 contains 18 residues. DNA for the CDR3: TGTGCCAGCAGGGCCTCTTTCGGGACGGGGTTTATCTCCTACGAGCAGTACTTC. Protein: CASRASFGTGFISYEQYF.

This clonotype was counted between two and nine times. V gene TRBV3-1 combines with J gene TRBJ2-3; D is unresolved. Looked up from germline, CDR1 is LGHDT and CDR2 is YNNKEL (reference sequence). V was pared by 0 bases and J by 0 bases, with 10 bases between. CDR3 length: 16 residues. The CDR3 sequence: CASSQDAWASTDTQYF. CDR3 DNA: TGTGCCAGCAGCCAAGACGCATGGGCTAGCACAGATACGCAGTATTTT.

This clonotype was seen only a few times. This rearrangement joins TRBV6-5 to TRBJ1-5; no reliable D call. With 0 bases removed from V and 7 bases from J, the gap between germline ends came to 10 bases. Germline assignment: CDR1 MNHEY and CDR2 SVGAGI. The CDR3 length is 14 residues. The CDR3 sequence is CASSYSAGGQPQHF. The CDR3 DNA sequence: TGTGCCAGCAGTTACTCGGCAGGAGGACAGCCCCAGCATTTT.

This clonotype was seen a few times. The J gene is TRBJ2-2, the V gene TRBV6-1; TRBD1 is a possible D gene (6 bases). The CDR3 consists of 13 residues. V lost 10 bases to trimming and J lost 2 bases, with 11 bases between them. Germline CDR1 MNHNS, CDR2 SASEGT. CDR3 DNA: TGTGCCACAGGGGATAGAAACACCGGGGAGCTGTTTTTT. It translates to CATGDRNTGELFF.

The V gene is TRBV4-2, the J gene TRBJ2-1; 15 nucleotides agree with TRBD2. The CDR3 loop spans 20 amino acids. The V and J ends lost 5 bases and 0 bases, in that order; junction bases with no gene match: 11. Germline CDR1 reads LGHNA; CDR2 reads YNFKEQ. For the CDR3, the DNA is TGTGCCAGCAGCGACCTAGCCGGGACTAGCGGGGGGCCCTCCTACAATGAGCAGTTCTTC. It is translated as CASSDLAGTSGGPSYNEQFF.

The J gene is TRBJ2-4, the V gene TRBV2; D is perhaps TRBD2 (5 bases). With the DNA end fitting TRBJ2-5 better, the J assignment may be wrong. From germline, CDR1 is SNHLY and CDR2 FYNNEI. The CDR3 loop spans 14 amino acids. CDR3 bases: TGTGCCAGCAGTGAAGCAGACTACCGGGAGACCCAGTACTTC. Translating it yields CASSEADYRETQYF.

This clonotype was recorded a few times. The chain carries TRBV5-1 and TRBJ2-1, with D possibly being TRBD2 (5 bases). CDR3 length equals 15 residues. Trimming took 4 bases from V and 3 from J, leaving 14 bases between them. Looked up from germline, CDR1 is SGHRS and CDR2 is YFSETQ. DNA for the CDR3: TGCGCCAGCAGCCGCGAACTAGATATCTACAATGAGCAGTTCTTC. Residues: CASSRELDIYNEQFF.

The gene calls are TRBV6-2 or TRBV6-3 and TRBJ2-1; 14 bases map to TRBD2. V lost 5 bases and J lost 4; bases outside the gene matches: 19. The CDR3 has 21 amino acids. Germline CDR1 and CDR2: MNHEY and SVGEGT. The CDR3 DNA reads TGTGCCAGCAGTCCATACAGTCCCGGGACTAGCGGGAGCACGAAATACAATGAGCAGTTCTTC. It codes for CASSPYSPGTSGSTKYNEQFF.

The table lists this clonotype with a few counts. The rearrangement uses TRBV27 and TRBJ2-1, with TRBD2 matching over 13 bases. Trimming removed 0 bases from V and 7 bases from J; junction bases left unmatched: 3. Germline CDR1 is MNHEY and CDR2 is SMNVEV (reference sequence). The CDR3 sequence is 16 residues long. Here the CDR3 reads CASSLSTSGGTNEQFF. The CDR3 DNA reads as TGTGCCAGCAGTTTATCGACTAGCGGGGGGACGAATGAGCAGTTCTTC.

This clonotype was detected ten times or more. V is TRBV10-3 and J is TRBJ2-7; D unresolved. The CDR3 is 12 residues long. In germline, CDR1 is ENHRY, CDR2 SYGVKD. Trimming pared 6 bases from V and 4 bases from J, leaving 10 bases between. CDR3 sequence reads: CAISQVLYEQYF. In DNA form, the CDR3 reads TGTGCCATCAGCCAGGTATTGTACGAGCAGTACTTC.

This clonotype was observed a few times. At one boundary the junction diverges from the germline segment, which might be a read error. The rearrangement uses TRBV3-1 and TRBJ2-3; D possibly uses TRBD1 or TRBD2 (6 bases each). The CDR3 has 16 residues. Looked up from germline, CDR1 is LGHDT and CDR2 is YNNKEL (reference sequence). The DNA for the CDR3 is TGTGCCAGCAGTCAAGTCGGGGGCTCTAGCACAGATACGCAGTATTTT. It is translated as CASSQVGGSSTDTQYF.

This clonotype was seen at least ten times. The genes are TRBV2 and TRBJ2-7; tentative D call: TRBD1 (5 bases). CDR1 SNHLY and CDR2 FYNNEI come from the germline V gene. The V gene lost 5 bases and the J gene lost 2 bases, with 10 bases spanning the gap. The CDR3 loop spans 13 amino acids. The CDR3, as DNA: TGTGCCAGCAGTAAAGACAGAGCCTACGAGCAGTACTTC. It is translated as CASSKDRAYEQYF.

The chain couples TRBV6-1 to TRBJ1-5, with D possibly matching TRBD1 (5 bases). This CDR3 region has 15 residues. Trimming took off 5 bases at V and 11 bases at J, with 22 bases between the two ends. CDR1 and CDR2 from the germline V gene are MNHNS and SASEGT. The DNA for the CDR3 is TGTGCCAGCAGTCGAACTAGGGACGGCCTTACAACCCAGCATTTT. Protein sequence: CASSRTRDGLTTQHF.

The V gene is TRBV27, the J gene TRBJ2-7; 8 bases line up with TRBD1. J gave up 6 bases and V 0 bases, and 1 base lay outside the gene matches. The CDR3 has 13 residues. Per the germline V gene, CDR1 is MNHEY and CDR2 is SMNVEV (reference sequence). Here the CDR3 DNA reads TGTGCCAGCAGTTTATCGACAGGGGCCGAGCAGTACTTC. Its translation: CASSLSTGAEQYF.

The CDR3 region is CASSSPASRAGETQYF. The CDR3 DNA follows: TGTGCCAGCAGCTCGCCGGCTAGTCGGGCAGGGGAGACCCAGTACTTC. The chain recombines TRBV5-5 with TRBJ2-7; D is perhaps TRBD1 (5 bases). The DNA matches TRBJ2-5 better at its end, which makes the J call doubtful. The length of the CDR3 is 16 residues. The germline CDR1 and CDR2 sequences are SGHKS and YYEKEE (reference sequence).

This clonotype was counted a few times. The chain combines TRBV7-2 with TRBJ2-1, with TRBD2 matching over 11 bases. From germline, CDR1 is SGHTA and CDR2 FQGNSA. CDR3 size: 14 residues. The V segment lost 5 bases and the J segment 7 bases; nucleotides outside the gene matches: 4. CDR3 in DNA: TGTGCCAGCAGCGTGACTAGCGGGAATAATGAGCAGTTCTTC. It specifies CASSVTSGNNEQFF.

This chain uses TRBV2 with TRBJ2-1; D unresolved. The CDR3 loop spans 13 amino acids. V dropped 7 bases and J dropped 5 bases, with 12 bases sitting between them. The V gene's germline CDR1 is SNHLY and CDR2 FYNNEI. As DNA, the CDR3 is TGTGCCAGCACACGTAATTTCGACAATGAGCAGTTCTTC. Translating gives CASTRNFDNEQFF.

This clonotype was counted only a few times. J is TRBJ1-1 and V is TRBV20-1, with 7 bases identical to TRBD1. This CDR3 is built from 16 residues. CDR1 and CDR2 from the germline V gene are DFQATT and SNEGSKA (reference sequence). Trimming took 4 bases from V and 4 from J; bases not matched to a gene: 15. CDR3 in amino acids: CSATMTGNVPSTEAFF. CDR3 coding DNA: TGCAGTGCTACTATGACAGGGAACGTACCGAGCACTGAAGCTTTCTTT.

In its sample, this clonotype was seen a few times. In nucleotides, the CDR3 is TGTGCCAGCAGCCGGCCCGGTAATCAGGGGGCGTCCTACGAGCAGTACTTC. Amino acids: CASSRPGNQGASYEQYF. The gene calls are TRBV5-4 and TRBJ2-7, with 8 bases aligning to TRBD1. The CDR3 has 17 amino acids. CDR1 SGHNT and CDR2 YYREEE come from the germline V gene (reference sequence). Germline trimming cut 4 bases from V and 1 base from J; bases unmatched to any gene: 13.

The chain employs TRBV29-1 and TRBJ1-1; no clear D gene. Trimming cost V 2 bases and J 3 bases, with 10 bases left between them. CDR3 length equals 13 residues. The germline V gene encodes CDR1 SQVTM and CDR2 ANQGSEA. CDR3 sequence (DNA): TGCAGCGTTGAAAGGGTCAGGCACACTGAAGCTTTCTTT. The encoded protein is CSVERVRHTEAFF.

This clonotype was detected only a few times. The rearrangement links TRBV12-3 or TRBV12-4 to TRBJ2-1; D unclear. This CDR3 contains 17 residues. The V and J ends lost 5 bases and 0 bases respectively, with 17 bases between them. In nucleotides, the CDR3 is TGTGCCAGCAGTGCCGGGTGGCCGATGAGCTCCTACAATGAGCAGTTCTTC. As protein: CASSAGWPMSSYNEQFF.

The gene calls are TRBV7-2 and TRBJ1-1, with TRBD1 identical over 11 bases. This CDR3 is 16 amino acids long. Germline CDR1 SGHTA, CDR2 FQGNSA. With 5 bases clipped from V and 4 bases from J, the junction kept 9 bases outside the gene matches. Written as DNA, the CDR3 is TGTGCCAGCAGCCGGGACAGGGGGACTCTGGGCACTGAAGCTTTCTTT. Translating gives CASSRDRGTLGTEAFF.